This TCR beta chain is drawn from a study of T-cell memory formation after mild COVID-19. Details on this clonotype: What it binds is unknown.

Findings and limits, study-wide: The main location of contracting CD4+ clones was CM and EM, and that of contracting CD8+ clones was EMRA.

From 5'RACE with constant-segment primers came TCR alpha and TCR beta cDNA libraries that carried sample barcodes and UMIs. TCRdb re-derived calls from the 5' RACE reads in MiXCR, one entry per CDR3 protein. The table lists about 180,000 distinct CDR3 sequences, about 18% of them singletons, with roughly 4% in the top ten. The CDR3 spans 15 residues. Germline V CDR1 and CDR2: SGHTA, FQGNSA. V lost 4 bases to trimming and J lost 3 bases, with 13 bases between them. The rearrangement links TRBV7-2 to TRBJ2-1, with D maybe TRBD1 (5 bases). Sequencing was carried out using PBMCs or a T cell subset sorted from them (not recorded which). The TCR sequence derives from a man aged 18 to 29 who had mild COVID-19 (a few samples of this study predate the infection). Cell type and time point are not known. In nucleotides, the CDR3 is TGTGCCAGCAGCTCAGGGCAGCTGAACTACAATGAGCAGTTCTTC. This translates into CASSSGQLNYNEQFF.